These 18 T cell receptor beta chains came from one sample sequenced in a study of identical twins. Via MiXCR, TCRdb re-called the 5' RACE reads, giving one row per CDR3 protein. The sample holds 350,000 to 450,000 distinct CDR3 sequences, 15% to 20% seen once. Material: naive T cells sorted from blood. The receptors derive from a man aged 45-65 years in good health.

This clonotype was picked up a small number of times. The J gene is TRBJ1-1, the V gene TRBV5-8; D not resolved. The CDR3 length is 14 residues. Germline V gives CDR1 SGHTS, CDR2 YDEGEE. V gave up 0 bases and J gave up 0 bases, with 6 bases separating them. CDR3 coding DNA: TGTGCCAGCAGCTTGGGGGCGTTGAACACTGAAGCTTTCTTT. Translating gives CASSLGALNTEAFF.

The chain employs TRBV29-1 and TRBJ2-2; D gene unclear. There are 15 residues in the CDR3. V dropped 7 bases and J dropped 1 base, with 16 bases sitting between them. Looked up from germline, CDR1 is SQVTM and CDR2 is ANQGSEA. This chain's CDR3 is CSARGGRMNTGELFF. DNA of the CDR3: TGCAGCGCCCGCGGTGGTAGGATGAACACCGGGGAGCTGTTTTTT.

The genes are TRBV6-1 and TRBJ2-2, with TRBD2 identical over 13 bases. This CDR3 contains 16 residues. V dropped 8 bases and J dropped 4; count of bases not matched to a gene: 7. CDR1 and CDR2 from the germline V gene are MNHNS and SASEGT. DNA for the CDR3: TGTGCCAGCGCTGGACTAGCGGGAGTGGGCACCGGGGAGCTGTTTTTT. Protein sequence: CASAGLAGVGTGELFF.

The chain recombines TRBV7-3 with TRBJ2-1, with TRBD2 matching over 9 bases. This CDR3 has 14 residues. Trimming removed 1 base from V and 9 bases from J; junction bases left unmatched: 4. Looked up from germline, CDR1 is SGHTA and CDR2 is FQGTGA. In DNA, the CDR3 is TGTGCCAGCAGCTTAATGGGACTAGCATCTGAGCAGTTCTTC. It is translated as CASSLMGLASEQFF.

This clonotype was detected a few times. This chain uses TRBV4-3 with TRBJ2-1; weak D call: TRBD2 (5 bases). Trimming left V 0 bases short and J 12 bases short, with 12 bases between. From germline, CDR1 is LGHNA and CDR2 YSLEER. The CDR3 covers 13 residues. Here the CDR3 DNA reads TGCGCCAGCAGCCAAGATTTTGAGGGTAGGCAGTTCTTC. As protein: CASSQDFEGRQFF.

This clonotype occurred a few times. The V and J genes are TRBV5-1 and TRBJ1-6; a weak D match, TRBD1 (5 bases). Trimming shortened V by 1 base and J by 6 bases, and 8 bases separated the two germline ends. This CDR3 is 14 amino acids long. Germline V gene lookup returns CDR1 SGHRS and CDR2 YFSETQ. The CDR3 region has the DNA TGCGCCAGCAGCTTGACAGGCCCTAATTCACCCCTCCACTTT. Its translation is CASSLTGPNSPLHF.

This clonotype was counted between two and nine times. The CDR3 region is CSANPLAEQETQYF. In DNA, the CDR3 is TGCAGTGCGAACCCACTAGCGGAGCAAGAGACCCAGTACTTC. V and J are TRBV20-1 and TRBJ2-5; the match to TRBD2 covers 8 bases. Germline V CDR1 and CDR2: DFQATT, SNEGSKA (reference sequence). The CDR3 sequence is 14 residues long. V shed 6 bases and J 2 bases; nucleotides not matched to a gene: 8.

The gene calls are TRBV3-1 and TRBJ1-6, with TRBD1 matching 7 bases. With V trimmed by 4 bases and J by 10 bases, 4 bases remained unmatched. The CDR3 totals 13 residues. CDR1 is LGHDT and CDR2 is YNNKEL in the germline V gene (reference sequence). The CDR3 DNA follows: TGTGCCAGCAGCCCCACGGGACAGTCACCCCTCCACTTT. It encodes CASSPTGQSPLHF.

The chain has TRBV20-1 and TRBJ2-6; D not resolved. Trimming cost V 0 bases and J 0 bases, with 9 bases left between them. Looked up from germline, CDR1 is DFQATT and CDR2 is SNEGSKA (reference sequence). The CDR3 is made up of 16 amino acids. The CDR3 DNA sequence: TGCAGTGCTAGAGAAGCAGGTATCTCTGGGGCCAACGTCCTGACTTTC. It yields the protein CSAREAGISGANVLTF.

This chain links TRBV28 with TRBJ2-7; 8 bases line up with TRBD1. The V and J ends lost 5 bases and 2 bases, in that order; junction bases with no gene match: 11. This CDR3 has 16 residues. Germline V gene sequence: CDR1 MDHEN, CDR2 SYDVKM. CDR3 sequence: CASSPRGTGLTYEQYF. DNA of the CDR3: TGTGCCAGCAGTCCTCGGGGGACAGGCTTAACCTACGAGCAGTACTTC.

Many counts were recorded for this clonotype. This sequence joins TRBV4-2 and TRBJ2-7; perhaps D is TRBD1 or TRBD2 (5 bases each). Germline CDR1 and CDR2: LGHNA and YNFKEQ. CDR3 length: 15 amino acids. V shed 1 base and J shed 6 bases, with 16 bases lying between them. The CDR3 is CASSQVGTKVFEQYF. The CDR3 DNA sequence: TGTGCCAGCAGCCAAGTCGGGACCAAGGTCTTCGAGCAGTACTTC.

This clonotype was counted ten times or more. Relative to the germline gene, one junction end is altered; a read error may explain this. This chain uses TRBV5-1 with TRBJ2-5; tentatively, D is TRBD1 (5 bases). Per germline, CDR1 SGHRS and CDR2 YFSETQ. The CDR3 is made up of 14 amino acids. CDR3 coding DNA: TGTGCCAGCAGCTTGGGGCAGGGCAGTGAGACCCAGTACTTC. Translation gives CASSLGQGSETQYF.

The V and J genes are TRBV24-1 and TRBJ1-3; TRBD1 aligns across 8 bases. Trimming at V came to 3 bases and at J to 0 bases, leaving 3 bases not matched to a gene. This CDR3 spans 16 amino acids. Germline CDR1 reads KGHDR; CDR2 reads SFDVKD. The CDR3 sequence is CATSDGTGVSGNTIYF. The CDR3 DNA reads TGTGCCACCAGTGATGGGACAGGAGTCTCTGGAAACACCATATATTTT.

This clonotype has a count of ten or more. The genes are TRBV25-1 and TRBJ2-1; D is ambiguous. Germline CDR1 is MGHDK and CDR2 is SYGVNS. This CDR3 has 12 residues. The ends were cut back, 6 bases at V and 12 bases at J, with 15 bases in the middle. The CDR3 loop is CASREGCPGQFF. In DNA form, the CDR3 reads TGTGCCAGCAGGGAAGGGTGCCCGGGGCAGTTCTTC.

The chain links TRBV25-1 to TRBJ2-2; a weak D match, TRBD1 (5 bases). CDR1 is MGHDK, CDR2 SYGVNS, per germline. This CDR3 spans 15 amino acids. V shed 1 base and J shed 8 bases, with 14 bases lying between them. CDR3 nucleotides: TGTGCCAGCAGTGAATTGTTGGGGCCTGGGGGGGAGCTGTTTTTT. It is translated as CASSELLGPGGELFF. Full variable domain (rest looked up from reference TRBV25-1 and TRBJ2-2): EADIYQTPRYLVIGTGKKITLECSQTMGHDKMYWYQQDPGMELHLIHYSYGVNSTEKGDLSSESTVSRIRTEHFPLTLESARPSHTSQYLCASSELLGPGGELFFGEGSRLTVL.

This clonotype was counted only a few times. The chain links TRBV12-3 or TRBV12-4 to TRBJ2-7, with 9 positions matching TRBD2. With V trimmed by 3 bases and J by 4 bases, 4 bases remained unmatched. The CDR3 consists of 14 residues. CDR3 DNA: TGTGCCAGCAGTTTGGGGCGGGAGGGTTACGAGCAGTACTTC. This encodes CASSLGREGYEQYF.

This clonotype was recorded a few times. The V and J genes are TRBV19 and TRBJ1-3; 8 bases agree with TRBD1. The CDR3 length is 15 residues. Germline CDR1 and CDR2: LNHDA and SQIVND (reference sequence). V lost 6 bases to trimming and J lost 2 bases; unmatched junction nucleotides: 6. The CDR3 spells CASRDRAAPGNTIYF. DNA of the CDR3: TGTGCCAGTAGGGACAGGGCCGCTCCTGGAAACACCATATATTTT.

J is TRBJ2-5 and V is TRBV20-1, with D possibly being TRBD1 or TRBD2 (6 bases each). V dropped 3 bases and J dropped 1 base, with 18 bases sitting between them. Germline CDR1 is DFQATT and CDR2 is SNEGSKA (reference sequence). This CDR3 spans 16 amino acids. This chain's CDR3 is CSARPHGGGTQETQYF. CDR3 in DNA: TGCAGTGCTAGGCCCCACGGAGGGGGGACCCAAGAGACCCAGTACTTC.